Here is one T cell receptor (beta chain) with its context. TCRdb reanalysed the 5' RACE reads using MiXCR and keeps one entry per CDR3 protein. Counted here are fewer than 150,000 distinct CDR3 sequences, over 20% occurring once; the ten biggest clones make up around 40%. This CDR3 comprises 17 residues. Germline CDR1 is SGHRS and CDR2 is YFSETQ. V lost 7 bases and J 5 bases, leaving 27 bases between the germline ends. The sample comes from a study of T-cell memory formation after mild COVID-19. Overall study: Largely, TCR clusters stayed within a single donor.

V usage is TRBV5-1 and J usage is TRBJ2-5; maybe TRBD1 (6 bases). The sequence was obtained from a man in his late teens or twenties who had mild COVID-19 (a few samples of this study predate the infection). Cell type and time point are not known. Sequenced material: PBMCs or a T cell subset sorted from them (not recorded which). The CDR3 is CASRGEQGLISAETQYF. The DNA for the CDR3 is TGCGCCAGCCGCGGAGAACAGGGATTAATTTCGGCGGAGACCCAGTACTTC.